Presented here are 20 T cell receptor beta chains from one specimen sequenced in a study of blood T cell repertoires in COVID-19. The data were produced by immunoSEQ multiplex PCR, yet TCRdb's version contains in-frame clones alone and is incomplete. The sample has some 260,000 clones; around nine tenths are singletons. Sample: PBMCs or T cells enriched from blood (not recorded which). The origin of the receptors is a woman between 18 and 29 years old who had recovered from COVID-19.

V usage is TRBV2 and J usage is TRBJ1-5; D not certain. The germline V gene has CDR1 SNHLY and CDR2 FYNNEI. This CDR3 comprises 15 residues. V lost 4 bases, J lost 4 bases, and 14 bases lay in between. CDR3: CASSGTVLPNQPQHF. CDR3 coding DNA: TGTGCCAGCAGTGGAACAGTCCTACCGAATCAGCCCCAGCATTTT.

A remark on this clone: Other nucleotide sequences from this sample produce the same CDR3. The V gene is TRBV9, the J gene TRBJ2-5; D is undetermined. Germline V lookup: CDR1 SGDLS, CDR2 YYNGEE. V shed 0 bases and J shed 3 bases, with 6 bases lying between them. The CDR3 covers 13 residues. The CDR3 is CASSVGQEETQYF. The CDR3 bases are TGTGCCAGCAGCGTAGGCCAGGAAGAGACCCAGTACTTC. The whole variable domain, filled in from reference TRBV9 and TRBJ2-5, reads DSGVTQTPKHLITATGQRVTLRCSPRSGDLSVYWYQQSLDQGLQFLIQYYNGEERAKGNILERFSAQQFPDLHSELNLSSLELGDSALYFCASSVGQEETQYFGPGTRLLVL.

V gene TRBV25-1 combines with J gene TRBJ1-1; possibly TRBD1 for D (6 bases). The CDR3 sequence is 14 residues long. V shed 6 bases and J shed 6 bases, with 17 bases lying between them. The germline gives CDR1 MGHDK, CDR2 SYGVNS. CDR3 in DNA: TGTGCCAGCAGAAACAGGGAAGAGTTCGCTGAAGCTTTCTTT. Encoded protein: CASRNREEFAEAFF.

The chain combines TRBV7-6 with TRBJ1-2; perhaps TRBD1 as D (6 bases). V was trimmed by 5 bases and J by 7 bases, leaving 23 bases between them. CDR1 is SGHVS, CDR2 FNYEAQ, per germline. This CDR3 spans 16 amino acids. The CDR3 DNA is TGTGCCAGCAGCCCCCGACTCTTAACAGGGTCCGGTGGCTACACCTTC. Translated: CASSPRLLTGSGGYTF.

The rearrangement joins TRBV3-1 (or the pseudogene TRBV3-2) to TRBJ2-3, with TRBD1 matching 7 bases. This CDR3 is 15 amino acids long. Unmatched junction bases numbered 4, after V lost 4 bases and J lost 0 bases. Per germline, CDR1 LGHDT and CDR2 YNNKEL (reference sequence). CDR3 region: CASSLGQLSTDTQYF. Here the CDR3 DNA reads TGTGCCAGCAGCCTGGGACAGCTCAGCACAGATACGCAGTATTTT.

The table lists this clone with a few counts. The rearrangement uses TRBV7-2 and TRBJ1-4; 7 positions agree with TRBD1. CDR1 SGHTA and CDR2 FQGNSA come from the germline V gene. The junction had 9 bases not matched to a gene; V was cut back by 6 bases and J by 5 bases. The CDR3 contains 15 residues. Here the CDR3 reads CASRPTGTANEKLFF. The CDR3, as DNA: TGTGCCAGCAGACCCACCGGGACAGCGAATGAAAAACTGTTTTTT.

The chain links TRBV24-1 to TRBJ2-1, with a possible D match to TRBD2 (6 bases). V was cut by 3 bases and J by 0 bases, with 11 bases left in between. The CDR3 consists of 16 residues. Germline CDR1 and CDR2: KGHDR and SFDVKD. CDR3 in DNA: TGTGCCACCAGTGATACCCTGGGGGGCTCCTACAATGAGCAGTTCTTC. Its translation is CATSDTLGGSYNEQFF.

The chain links TRBV13 to TRBJ2-1, with D possibly matching TRBD1 (6 bases). Trimming shortened V by 2 bases and J by 4 bases, and 18 bases separated the two germline ends. CDR1 is PRHDT and CDR2 is FYEKMQ in the germline V gene (reference sequence). The CDR3 extends over 17 amino acids. The CDR3 protein is CASSLSRRGTRYNEQFF. In nucleotides, the CDR3 is TGTGCCAGCAGCTTAAGCCGCAGGGGTACGCGGTACAATGAGCAGTTCTTC.

This clone was recorded at least ten times. The chain links TRBV28 to TRBJ1-6, with D possibly being TRBD1 (5 bases). CDR3 length: 14 amino acids. CDR1 and CDR2 (germline): MDHEN, SYDVKM. V was shortened by 1 base and J by 10 bases, with 11 bases between the two germline ends. The CDR3 DNA is TGTGCCAGCAGTTTATACAGGAGTGACTCACCCCTCCACTTT. The encoded protein is CASSLYRSDSPLHF.

This clone was detected once. The J gene is TRBJ2-6, the V gene TRBV7-6; unclear D gene. The CDR3 runs to 16 residues. CDR1 is SGHVS and CDR2 is FNYEAQ in the germline V gene. Trimming cost V 0 bases and J 0 bases, with 6 bases left between them. The CDR3 spells CASSLASSSGANVLTF. The CDR3 coding sequence is TGTGCCAGCAGCTTAGCGTCCAGCTCTGGGGCCAACGTCCTGACTTTC.

The V gene is TRBV28, the J gene TRBJ1-2; a weak D match, TRBD1 (6 bases). Trimming left V 5 bases short and J 7 bases short, with 11 bases between. CDR3 size: 12 residues. Germline-derived CDR1 and CDR2 are MDHEN and SYDVKM. The CDR3 bases are TGTGCCAGCAGTATCAGGGGCGGTGGCTACACCTTC. Amino acids: CASSIRGGGYTF.

J is TRBJ2-2 and V is TRBV19; maybe TRBD1 (6 bases). V gave up 6 bases and J gave up 3 bases, with 8 bases separating them. The CDR3 loop spans 13 amino acids. Per germline, CDR1 LNHDA and CDR2 SQIVND (reference sequence). CDR3 DNA sequence: TGTGCCAGTAGCAACAGGGACACCGGGGAGCTGTTTTTT. It yields the protein CASSNRDTGELFF. The full variable domain, in which reference TRBV19 and TRBJ2-2 provide the parts outside the CDR3, is DGGITQSPKYLFRKEGQNVTLSCEQNLNHDAMYWYRQDPGQGLRLIYYSQIVNDFQKGDIAEGYSVSREKKESFPLTVTSAQKNPTAFYLCASSNRDTGELFFGEGSRLTVL.

This chain connects TRBV19 to TRBJ1-2; D may be TRBD1 (6 bases). Germline CDR1 reads LNHDA; CDR2 reads SQIVND (reference sequence). The CDR3 spans 13 residues. Trimming removed 11 bases at V and 6 bases at J, with 19 bases between. CDR3 in amino acids: CASKGQTGNGYTF. The DNA for the CDR3 is TGTGCCTCGAAGGGACAAACCGGGAATGGCTACACCTTC.

V usage is TRBV28 and J usage is TRBJ1-6; no firm D call. This CDR3 has 16 amino acids. Trimming cost V 3 bases and J 10 bases, with 19 bases left between them. CDR1 and CDR2 (germline): MDHEN, SYDVKM. The DNA for the CDR3 is TGTGCCAGCAGTTTTGTGGACGGCGGCTCGGGGTCACCCCTCCACTTT. Its translation: CASSFVDGGSGSPLHF.

This clone came up a few times. A read error may account for a junction end that differs from germline. DNA for the CDR3: TGTGCTAGCAGCTCAGACTTTGGCCCCTACGAGCAGTACTTC. Translating gives CASSSDFGPYEQYF. The chain joins TRBV7-7 to TRBJ2-7, with unresolved D. The CDR3 is made up of 14 amino acids. Germline assignment: CDR1 SSHAT and CDR2 FNYEAQ (reference sequence).

V is TRBV6-1 and J is TRBJ1-2, with a weak D call TRBD1 (5 bases). This CDR3 contains 13 residues. Between the trimmed V and J ends, which lost 0 bases and 6 bases, there was a span of 8 bases. CDR1 is MNHNS, CDR2 SASEGT, per germline. The CDR3 protein is CASSEAGVDGYTF. DNA for the CDR3: TGTGCCAGCAGTGAAGCAGGGGTGGATGGCTACACCTTC.

This clone was picked up one time. The J gene is TRBJ2-5, the V gene TRBV5-4, with D unresolved. This CDR3 contains 14 residues. V lost 3 bases and J 4 bases, leaving 13 bases between the germline ends. CDR1 SGHNT and CDR2 YYREEE come from the germline V gene (reference sequence). CDR3 DNA sequence: TGTGCCAGCAGCTACGGGTATTCGGGAGAGACCCAGTACTTC. Residues: CASSYGYSGETQYF.

This chain joins TRBV27 and TRBJ2-1, with TRBD2 matching over 10 bases. Germline V gene data show CDR1 as MNHEY and CDR2 as SMNVEV (reference sequence). V trimming: 4 bases; J trimming: 0 bases; junction bases outside the gene matches: 3. The CDR3 is 16 residues long. CDR3 nucleotide sequence: TGTGCCAGCAGTTGGTCTAGCGGGAGCTCCTACAATGAGCAGTTCTTC. Translating it yields CASSWSSGSSYNEQFF.

The V and J genes are TRBV15 and TRBJ2-7, with 8 nucleotides matching TRBD1. Germline V gene sequence: CDR1 LNHNV, CDR2 YYDKDF (reference sequence). The V segment lost 1 base and the J segment 6 bases; nucleotides outside the gene matches: 8. The length of the CDR3 is 15 residues. CDR3 bases: TGTGCCACCAGCAGAGGAGTCCAGGGGGCAGGCGAGCAGTACTTC. This translates into CATSRGVQGAGEQYF.

The chain uses TRBV9 and TRBJ1-1; possible D gene TRBD1, 5 bases. The CDR3 extends over 15 amino acids. Trimming left V 3 bases short and J 1 base short, with 13 bases between. CDR1 is SGDLS, CDR2 YYNGEE, per germline. The DNA for the CDR3 is TGTGCCAGCAGCGCCACAACAGGCCCGAACACTGAAGCTTTCTTT. Translating it yields CASSATTGPNTEAFF.